Detailed here is one T cell receptor (beta chain). Its target is not known. This entry comes from a study of PD-L1 blockade in urothelial cancer. Study overall: Blood underwent analysis 3 weeks (second dose) and 6 weeks after treatment began. Study results and limitations: Where pretreatment blood TCR clonality fell below the median, better survival was predicted.

TCRdb's copy holds only in-frame clones and misses some; the assay was immunoSEQ multiplex PCR. The sample lists approximately 52,000 clones, approximately 83% occurring once. Time point meaning: pretreatment peripheral blood. The ends lost 0 bases at V and 10 bases at J; junction bases unmatched: 14. Germline V gives CDR1 SGHRS, CDR2 YFSETQ. CDR3 length equals 17 residues. The J gene is TRBJ2-3, the V gene TRBV5-1; 10 bases line up with TRBD2. The input for sequencing was PBMCs, taken around atezolizumab (anti-PD-L1) treatment. This clonotype was obtained from a man in his sixties or seventies with urothelial cancer. In DNA, the CDR3 is TGCGCCAGCAGCTTGGGCCAAGGTAGCGGGGGGACGCCTGCGCAGTATTTT. This codes for CASSLGQGSGGTPAQYF.